Reported below is one T cell receptor beta chain. The antigen it binds to is not known. No per-base quality is available; no much larger clone lies one base away. The entry originates in a study of blood T cell repertoires in COVID-19 (dated by TCRdb to the early 2020s). Some background on the complete study: Samples from collaborators originated in the United States, Italy and Spain and spanned both the acute and convalescent phases of COVID-19. The material from the prospective study consisted of cDNA or gDNA derived from T cells, B-cell-depleted T cells, or PBMCs. Deeply sampled blood TCRbeta repertoires from subjects exposed to, actively infected with, or recovered from COVID-19 were included in the dataset. The repertoires were made available in a free public database intended to serve as a resource for research on the immune response to SARS-CoV-2. The samples were drawn from two sources: the first 160 participants of the ongoing ImmuneRACE study, and 1,200 or so subjects contributed by 6 global collaborators. The sample metadata nearly always contained a de-identified subject ID, COVID-19 status, age in years and sex. Where available, HLA class I and class II types were taken from metadata supplied by the sample provider and were not determined by assay-based typing.

TCRbeta CDR3 regions were amplified from genomic DNA using the immunoSEQ Assay, a bias-controlled multiplex PCR. The authors processed their data as follows. Nucleated cell counts per sample were estimated from amplification of reference gene primers within the assay. To quantify the absolute abundance of each unique TCRbeta CDR3 rearrangement, sequence reads were collapsed and filtered. For each sample, productive Simpson clonality was calculated as the square root of Simpson's diversity index over productive rearrangements. What TCRdb holds here is the immuneACCESS table cut down to in-frame rearrangements. Part of the clones is not present; checked against another copy, under half of the missing clones reflect an unresolved V gene, and the others are unexplained. V and J calls plus clone size are reproduced from that table; the DNA served to infer D and trimming. Present in this sample are around 160,000 clones, about 89% of which were seen just once. Around 6.1% of the sample comes from the top ten.

The germline V gene gives CDR1 as SNHLY and CDR2 as FYNNEI. Trimming accounts for 7 bases at V and 0 bases at J, while the number of junction bases matched to no gene is 9. The CDR3, from cysteine to phenylalanine, totals 16 residues. Of all the DNA, just the CDR3 is kept, 48 bases in frame from base 1. Summary of the overall study and its limitations: Clinical and demographic metadata were provided uncurated, with the amount varying by source and participant.

The collaborating institutions used their own protocols to collect whole blood in K2EDTA tubes. For TCRbeta analysis, collaborator samples were shipped as frozen whole blood, as isolated PBMCs, or as DNA extracted from either sample type. Sequences were obtained from peripheral blood. The clonotype originates from a man older than 75 with acute or convalescent COVID-19. This sequence uses TRBV2 and TRBJ1-3; TRBD1 fits 7 bases in the junction. CDR3 protein: CASTLGQALSGNTIYF. The DNA sequence follows: TGTGCCAGCACCCTAGGACAGGCTCTCTCTGGAAACACCATATATTTT.